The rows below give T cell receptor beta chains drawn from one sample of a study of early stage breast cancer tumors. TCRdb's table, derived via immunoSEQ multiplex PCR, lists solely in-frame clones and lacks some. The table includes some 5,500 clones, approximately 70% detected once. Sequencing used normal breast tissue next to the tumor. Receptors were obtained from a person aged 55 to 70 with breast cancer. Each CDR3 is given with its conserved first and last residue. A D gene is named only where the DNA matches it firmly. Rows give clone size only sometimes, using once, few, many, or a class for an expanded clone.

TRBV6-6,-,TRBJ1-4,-,TGTGCCAGCAGTTACTCGACTCCGGGTGCTCATGAAAAACTGTTTTTT,CASSYSTPGAHEKLFF
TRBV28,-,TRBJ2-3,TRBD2,TGTGCCAGCAGCCGTAGCGGGAGTAGGTCAGATACGCAGTATTTT,CASSRSGSRSDTQYF
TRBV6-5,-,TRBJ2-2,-,TGTGCCACTAGGACCACCACCGGGGAGCTGTTTTTT,CATRTTTGELFF
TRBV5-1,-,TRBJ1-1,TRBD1,TGCGCCAGCAGCCCCGAAATCTGGACAGGGCGGAAAGGGGACACTGAAGCTTTCTTT,CASSPEIWTGRKGDTEAFF
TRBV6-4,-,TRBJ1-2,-,TGTGCCAGCAGTGACTCCGACGGGAAGGCGGGGGGCTACACCTTC,CASSDSDGKAGGYTF
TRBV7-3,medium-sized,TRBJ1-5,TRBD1,TGTGCCAGCAGCTCCGCCGGGACAGCGTATAGCAATCAGCCCCAGCATTTT,CASSSAGTAYSNQPQHF
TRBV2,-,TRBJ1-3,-,TGTGCCAGCAGTGAAGAGGCTCGGGGTTTCTCTGGAAACACCATATATTTT,CASSEEARGFSGNTIYF
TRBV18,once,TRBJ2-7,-,TGTGCCAGCTCACGGCGGGACTCCCGCCCTGAGCAGTACTTC,CASSRRDSRPEQYF
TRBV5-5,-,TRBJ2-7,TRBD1,TGTGCCAGCAGCTTGGCCGGACAGGGAACCTACGAGCAGTACTTC,CASSLAGQGTYEQYF
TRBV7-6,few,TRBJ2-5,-,TGTGCCAGCAGCTTACTAGGGAGTTCTGGGCAAGAGACCCAGTACTTC,CASSLLGSSGQETQYF
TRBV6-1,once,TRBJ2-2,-,TGTGCCAGCACTGTCACTTTTAACACCGGGGAGCTGTTTTTT,CASTVTFNTGELFF
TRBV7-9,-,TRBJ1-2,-,TGTGCCAGCAGCTTAGGAGGGGACTATGGCTACACCTTC,CASSLGGDYGYTF
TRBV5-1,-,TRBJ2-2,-,TGCGCCAGCAGCGCGGGGGCCCGCGGCACCGGGGAGCTGTTTTTT,CASSAGARGTGELFF
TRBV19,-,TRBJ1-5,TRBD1,TGTGCCAGTAGTGCACAGGGGGGGAGCAATCAGCCCCAGCATTTT,CASSAQGGSNQPQHF
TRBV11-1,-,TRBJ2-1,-,TGTGCCAGCAGCTCACTAGCTTCTGAGCAGTTCTTC,CASSSLASEQFF
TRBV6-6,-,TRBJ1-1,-,TGTGCCAGCAGTTACGTATTGAACACTGAAGCTTTCTTT,CASSYVLNTEAFF
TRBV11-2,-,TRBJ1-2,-,TGTGCCAGCAGCTTAGAGGGGTTTGGTTATGGCTACACCTTC,CASSLEGFGYGYTF
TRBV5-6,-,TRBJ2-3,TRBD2,TGTGCCAGTAGCTCGGGGACTAGCGGGAGTTCGCAGTATTTT,CASSSGTSGSSQYF
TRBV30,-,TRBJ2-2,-,TGTGCCTGGAGGTTAGGGGCAATCACCGGGGAGCTGTTTTTT,CAWRLGAITGELFF
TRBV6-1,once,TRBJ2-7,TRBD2,TGTGCCAGCAATTTAGCGGGAGGACCGTACGAGCAGTACTTC,CASNLAGGPYEQYF
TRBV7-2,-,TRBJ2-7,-,TGTGCCAGCAGCCTTCGGACGGAGCAGTACTTC,CASSLRTEQYF
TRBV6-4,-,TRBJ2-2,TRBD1,TGTGCCAGCAGTGACTCGCCAAGGGACAGCAACACCGGGGAGCTGTTTTTT,CASSDSPRDSNTGELFF
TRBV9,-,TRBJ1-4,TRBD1,TGTGCCAGCAGCCGGGGGACAGAGGCTAATGAAAAACTGTTTTTT,CASSRGTEANEKLFF
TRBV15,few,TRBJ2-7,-,TGTGCCACCAGCAGGGCCGGAGCTAGTCGCTACGAGCAGTACTTC,CATSRAGASRYEQYF
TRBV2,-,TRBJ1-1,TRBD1,TGTGCCAGCAGTGCAGACAGGGGATACACTGAAGCTTTCTTT,CASSADRGYTEAFF
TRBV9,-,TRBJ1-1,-,TGTGCCAGCAGCGGGGGAATCGGGAACACTGAAGCTTTCTTT,CASSGGIGNTEAFF
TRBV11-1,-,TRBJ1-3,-,TGTGCCAGCATCAAAGGGGGATCTGGAAACACCATATATTTT,CASIKGGSGNTIYF
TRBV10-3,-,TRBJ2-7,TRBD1,TGTGCCATCAGTGAGGGGACAGGGTATCCCTACGAGCAGTACTTC,CAISEGTGYPYEQYF
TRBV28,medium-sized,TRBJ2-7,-,TGTGCCAGCACTACTACAGGGACCCTATACGAGCAGTACTTC,CASTTTGTLYEQYF
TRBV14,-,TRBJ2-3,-,TGTGCCAGCAGCCAAGAGGGCCAGCCGACAGATACGCAGTATTTT,CASSQEGQPTDTQYF
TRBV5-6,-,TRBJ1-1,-,TGTGCCAGCACCCTACCGGGGGGCACTGAAGCTTTCTTT,CASTLPGGTEAFF
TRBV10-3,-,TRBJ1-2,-,TGTGCCATCAGTGAAACTGGGGCGGGGGTTGGCTACACCTTC,CAISETGAGVGYTF
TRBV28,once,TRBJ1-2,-,TGTGCCAGCAGTTCCTCCTCGTTGGGGCTCTATGGCTACACCTTC,CASSSSSLGLYGYTF
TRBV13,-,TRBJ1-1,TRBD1,TGTGCCAGCAGTCGATACAGGGGGCCCCGGTTGAACACTGAAGCTTTCTTT,CASSRYRGPRLNTEAFF
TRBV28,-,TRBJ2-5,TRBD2,TGTGCCAGCCCTCTGGGGGGGAGGGCCGAGGGTGAGACCCAGTACTTC,CASPLGGRAEGETQYF
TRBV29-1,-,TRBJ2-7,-,TGCAGCGTTAGTCAGGGTATCTACGAGCAGTACTTC,CSVSQGIYEQYF
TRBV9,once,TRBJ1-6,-,TGTGCCAGCAGCGTGGTAGGGGAGTATTCACCCCTCCACTTT,CASSVVGEYSPLHF
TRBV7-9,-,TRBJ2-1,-,TGTGCCAGCAGCTTACGAGGGAATGAGCAGTTCTTC,CASSLRGNEQFF
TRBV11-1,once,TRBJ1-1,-,TGTGCCAGCAGCTCTGGCATTGGGACTGAAGCTTTCTTT,CASSSGIGTEAFF
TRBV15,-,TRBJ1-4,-,TGTGCCACCAGCAGAGGTGACCCTAATGAAAAACTGTTTTTT,CATSRGDPNEKLFF
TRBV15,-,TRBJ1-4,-,TGTGCCACCAGCGGATCAGGGGATCCAGATGAAAAACTGTTTTTT,CATSGSGDPDEKLFF
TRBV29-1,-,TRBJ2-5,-,TGCAGCGTCCAACCAGGCCAAGAGACCCAGTACTTC,CSVQPGQETQYF
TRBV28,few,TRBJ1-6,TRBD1,TGTGCCAGCACGGTGGGACAGCGAAATTCACCCCTCCACTTT,CASTVGQRNSPLHF
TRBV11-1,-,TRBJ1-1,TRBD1,TGTGCCAGCGGCGCCGGGACAGGGTACACTGAAGCTTTCTTT,CASGAGTGYTEAFF
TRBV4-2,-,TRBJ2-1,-,TGTGCCAGCAGCCAAGATGGGATGGGTGAGCAGTTCTTC,CASSQDGMGEQFF
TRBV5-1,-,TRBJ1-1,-,TGCGCCAGCAGACCGGGCGAACTCCAGGAAGCTTTCTTT,CASRPGELQEAFF
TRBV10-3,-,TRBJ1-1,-,TGTGCCATCAGTGAGATTGGGGGGAAGGACACTGAAGCTTTCTTT,CAISEIGGKDTEAFF
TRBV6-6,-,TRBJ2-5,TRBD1,TGTGCCACTACGGACAGGGCCCAAGAGACCCAGTACTTC,CATTDRAQETQYF
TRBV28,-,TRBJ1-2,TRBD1,TGTGCCAGCAGCGAGACAGGGGAGGTAGTAGGCTACACCTTC,CASSETGEVVGYTF
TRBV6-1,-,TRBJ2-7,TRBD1,TGTGCCAGCAGCGGCCGGGACAGTATTGCCTACGAGCAGTACTTC,CASSGRDSIAYEQYF
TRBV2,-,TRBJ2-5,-,TGTGCCAGCCGGGGGGCATATAGAGAGACCCAGTACTTC,CASRGAYRETQYF
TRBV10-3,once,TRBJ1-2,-,TGTGCCATCAGTGAGTACAGGGTTGGCTACACCTTC,CAISEYRVGYTF
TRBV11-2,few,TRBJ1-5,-,TGTGCCAGCAGCTTAGCCAGCAATCAGCCCCAGCATTTT,CASSLASNQPQHF